The source of this TCR beta chain is a study of identical twins. Notes on the study in general: Modeled out-of-frame TCR alpha sharing in monozygotic twins fell below observed levels. For zero-insertion analyses, partial confounding could come from invariant MAIT and iNKT cells.

Template switching (which added a universal primer site) was used, and cDNA carried unique molecular identifiers. TCRdb re-derived calls from the 5' RACE reads in MiXCR, one entry per CDR3 protein. The sample consists of 1.5 million to 2 million distinct CDR3 sequences, 25% to 35% of them appearing once. Concerning this clonotype itself: Its antigen remains unknown.

The specimen sequenced was cord blood. This receptor was taken from a newborn girl in good health.

CDR3 sequence (DNA): TGCAGTGCGGAGGGACGGAGGGATGAAAAACTGTTTTTT. It is translated as CSAEGRRDEKLFF. The J gene is TRBJ1-4, the V gene TRBV20-1, with TRBD1 as a possible D gene (5 bases). Per germline, CDR1 DFQATT and CDR2 SNEGSKA (reference sequence). The CDR3 runs 13 residues. The V end was cut by 6 bases, the J end by 6 bases, with 14 bases between.